The entry below gives a single TCR beta chain sequence along with its context. Its antigen is unidentified. The data are from a study of shared clonotypes between healthy human individuals. Whole-study findings and limits: Naive subsets usually exceeded memory subsets in estimated richness.

The assay was carried out at the deep level. Profiling relied on immunoSEQ multiplex PCR, and the TCRdb table lists in-frame clones only, not all of them. Here the sample spans some 2,500,000 clones, 85% to 95% being singletons. Division of CD4+ cells produced a CD45RA+ naive subset and a CD45RA-negative memory subset. Germline assignment: CDR1 LGHNT and CDR2 FRNRAP. This CDR3 is built from 15 residues. The trim removed 6 bases at V and 2 bases at J, leaving 9 bases unmatched. The receptor comes from a man between 18 and 35 years old in good health. Some clones in this sample may be carry-over from other donors' samples. The chain carries TRBV12-5 and TRBJ1-1; 7 nucleotides line up with TRBD1. The specimen sequenced was naive CD4+ T cells from PBMCs. As to subset: CD45RA+ positively selected. Written as DNA, the CDR3 is TGTGCTAGTGGCAAAACGGGACAGACCAACACTGAAGCTTTCTTT. It translates to CASGKTGQTNTEAFF.